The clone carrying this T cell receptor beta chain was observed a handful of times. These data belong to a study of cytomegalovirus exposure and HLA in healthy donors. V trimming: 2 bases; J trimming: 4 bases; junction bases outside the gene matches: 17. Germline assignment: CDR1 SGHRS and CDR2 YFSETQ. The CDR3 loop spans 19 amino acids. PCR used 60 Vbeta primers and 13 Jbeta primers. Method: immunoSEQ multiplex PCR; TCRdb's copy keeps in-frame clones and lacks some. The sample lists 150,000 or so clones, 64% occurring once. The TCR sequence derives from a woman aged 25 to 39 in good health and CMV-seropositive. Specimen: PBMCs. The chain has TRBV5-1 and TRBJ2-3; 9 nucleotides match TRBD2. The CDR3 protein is CASSLPRIAGDGDPDTQYF. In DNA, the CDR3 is TGCGCCAGCAGCTTACCTCGGATAGCGGGAGACGGTGATCCAGATACGCAGTATTTT.